The 18 T cell receptor beta chains given below trace back to one sample, sequenced in a study of early T cells in non-severe SARS-CoV-2 infection (TCRdb year 2021). The method behind the library was 5' RACE. The sequencer was a NextSeq 500. TCRdb took the public reads, trimmed them with fastp at Q25, ran MiXCR for clone calling and kept in-frame beta chains. Here each entry gathers all rows of one CDR3 protein and keeps the most common genes and DNA. This sample holds almost 65,000 distinct CDR3 sequences; around 4.6% were observed only once. Around 4.9% of the sample is taken by the ten largest. Input material: whole blood. These receptors originate from an adult who was a healthcare worker with PCR-confirmed SARS-CoV-2 infection or an uninfected control (not recorded which).

The CDR3 protein is CASSPGTRATGELFF. The CDR3 nucleotides are TGTGCCAGCTCACCAGGGACTCGAGCCACCGGGGAGCTGTTTTTT. The chain recombines TRBV18 with TRBJ2-2; a possible D gene is TRBD2 (6 bases). This CDR3 contains 15 residues. V was shortened by 2 bases and J by 4 bases, with 11 bases between the two germline ends. Germline values: CDR1 KGHSH, CDR2 LQKENI.

This clonotype was seen many times. The V gene is TRBV6-1, the J gene TRBJ1-4; D is undetermined. Germline CDR1 MNHNS, CDR2 SASEGT. This CDR3 region has 14 residues. V was shortened by 2 bases and J by 3 bases, with 7 bases between the two germline ends. CDR3 coding DNA: TGTGCCAGCAGTGAACTCGTGTCTAATGAAAAACTGTTTTTT. As protein: CASSELVSNEKLFF.

The gene calls are TRBV4-1 and TRBJ2-1; D is possibly TRBD2 (5 bases). Germline V gene data show CDR1 as MGHRA and CDR2 as YSYEKL. The CDR3 runs 14 residues. Between the trimmed V and J ends, which lost 1 base and 8 bases, there was a span of 12 bases. The CDR3 protein is CASSQVRGGDEQFF. CDR3 nucleotide sequence: TGCGCCAGCAGCCAAGTTAGAGGAGGCGATGAGCAGTTCTTC.

This clonotype was seen repeatedly, ten times or more. V usage is TRBV12-3 or TRBV12-4 and J usage is TRBJ2-3, with 9 bases aligning to TRBD2. The CDR3 totals 15 residues. J was trimmed by 4 bases and V by 3 bases; bases with no gene match: 5. The CDR3 spells CASSFAGGLADTQYF. DNA of the CDR3: TGTGCCAGCAGTTTCGCGGGGGGGCTGGCAGATACGCAGTATTTT.

To note about this clonotype: The junction differs from germline at one of its ends, possibly a read error. The chain recombines TRBV27 with TRBJ1-5; 9 nucleotides line up with TRBD1. There are 14 residues in the CDR3. Per the germline V gene, CDR1 is MNHEY and CDR2 is SMNVEV (reference sequence). CDR3 coding DNA: TGTGCCAGCAAATTACAGGGGGCAGGACAGCCCCGGCATTTT. Protein sequence: CASKLQGAGQPRHF.

V and J are TRBV4-3 and TRBJ1-2; 7 bases line up with TRBD1. The germline V gene encodes CDR1 LGHNA and CDR2 YSLEER. The CDR3 is 15 amino acids. Germline trimming cut 4 bases from V and 6 bases from J; bases unmatched to any gene: 11. As DNA, the CDR3 is TGCGCCAGCAGCCCTAACCATGACAGGGTCCATGGCTACACCTTC. Amino acids: CASSPNHDRVHGYTF.

This clonotype was recorded many times. The chain uses TRBV5-1 and TRBJ2-7, with 9 bases identical to TRBD1. Germline lookup yields CDR1 SGHRS and CDR2 YFSETQ. The CDR3 extends over 15 amino acids. V lost 8 bases and J lost 2; bases outside the gene matches: 11. In nucleotides, the CDR3 is TGCGCCAGTAAGACTCCGGGACAGGGTCCCTACGAGCAGTACTTC. It translates to CASKTPGQGPYEQYF.

This rearrangement joins TRBV20-1 to TRBJ2-3; D remains ambiguous. CDR1 and CDR2 from the germline V gene are DFQATT and SNEGSKA (reference sequence). V was clipped by 7 bases and J by 2 bases, with 10 bases between them. This CDR3 has 12 residues. In DNA, the CDR3 is TGCAGTGGATCGGAGAACACAGATACGCAGTATTTT. This encodes CSGSENTDTQYF.

Concerning this clonotype: This may arise from a read error, as a much more abundant clone is one base away. The gene calls are TRBV30 and TRBJ2-1, with D perhaps assigned TRBD1 or TRBD2 (6 bases each). The CDR3 is made up of 14 amino acids. The V gene's germline CDR1 is GTSNPN and CDR2 SVGIG (reference sequence). The CDR3 reads CVCEGEGGYNEQFF. The DNA of the CDR3 is TGTGTCTGCGAAGGAGAGGGGGGCTACAATGAGCAGTTCTTC.

The sample holds many counts of this clonotype. The rearrangement uses TRBV7-8 and TRBJ2-1; 15 bases fit TRBD2. The germline V gene encodes CDR1 SGHVS and CDR2 FQNEAQ. With V trimmed by 4 bases and J by 4 bases, 8 bases remained unmatched. This CDR3 is built from 18 residues. CDR3: CASSSPGLAGGPYNEQFF. The CDR3 nucleotides are TGTGCCAGCAGCTCCCCTGGACTAGCGGGAGGGCCGTACAATGAGCAGTTCTTC.

This clonotype has at least ten counts. The chain has TRBV20-1 and TRBJ2-5, with 7 bases aligning to TRBD2. CDR1 DFQATT and CDR2 SNEGSKA come from the germline V gene (reference sequence). V was clipped by 0 bases and J by 9 bases; unmatched bases: 19. The CDR3 is made up of 17 amino acids. Written as DNA, the CDR3 is TGCAGTGCTAGAGACCCGACCGCTAGCGGAATCCATGTGGCCCAGTACTTC. Its translation is CSARDPTASGIHVAQYF.

This clonotype was observed many times. V usage is TRBV5-1 and J usage is TRBJ1-1; D is unclear. V lost 1 base, J lost 5 bases, and 15 bases lay in between. From germline, CDR1 is SGHRS and CDR2 YFSETQ. CDR3 size: 15 residues. CDR3 residues: CASSLLYPGKTEAFF. CDR3 nucleotides: TGCGCCAGCAGCTTGTTGTATCCGGGGAAAACTGAAGCTTTCTTT.

This sequence joins TRBV5-1 and TRBJ2-1; 10 positions agree with TRBD2. V shed 1 base, J shed 3 bases, and the junction held 10 bases outside the gene matches. Germline V gives CDR1 SGHRS, CDR2 YFSETQ. There are 18 residues in the CDR3. The CDR3 spells CASSLLPPTSGYYNEQFF. The CDR3 DNA follows: TGCGCCAGCAGCTTGTTGCCGCCGACTAGCGGGTACTACAATGAGCAGTTCTTC.

The V call is TRBV29-1, the J call TRBJ2-7; TRBD1 matches 8 bases. In germline, CDR1 is SQVTM, CDR2 ANQGSEA. CDR3 length equals 15 residues. V shed 6 bases, J shed 2 bases, and the junction held 12 bases outside the gene matches. CDR3 residues: CSVGGQGRAAYEQYF. CDR3 coding DNA: TGCAGCGTGGGCGGACAGGGTAGAGCGGCCTACGAGCAGTACTTC.

Ten or more counts support this clonotype. This chain connects TRBV24-1 to TRBJ2-3; 11 nucleotides align to TRBD2. V lost 5 bases, J lost 0 bases, and 6 bases stayed unmatched. The CDR3 extends over 17 amino acids. The germline V gene encodes CDR1 KGHDR and CDR2 SFDVKD. The CDR3 coding sequence is TGTGCCACCAGTGCGAAGACTAGCGGGACTAGCACAGATACGCAGTATTTT. It specifies CATSAKTSGTSTDTQYF.

The chain employs TRBV29-1 and TRBJ2-3; tentatively, D is TRBD2 (6 bases). The CDR3 loop spans 14 amino acids. CDR1 and CDR2 (germline): SQVTM, ANQGSEA. V shed 3 bases and J shed 3 bases, with 13 bases lying between them. The CDR3 bases are TGCAGCGTTGATCCAGCGGGTTGGACAGATACGCAGTATTTT. This gives the protein CSVDPAGWTDTQYF.

This clonotype came up many times. The rearrangement uses TRBV29-1 and TRBJ2-1; D uncertain. V gave up 2 bases and J gave up 5 bases, with 10 bases separating them. The CDR3 contains 13 residues. Germline V gives CDR1 SQVTM, CDR2 ANQGSEA. CDR3: CSVETWTDNEQFF. CDR3 nucleotides: TGCAGCGTTGAAACATGGACCGACAATGAGCAGTTCTTC.

This clonotype has a count of ten or more. The gene calls are TRBV27 and TRBJ2-7; D possibly corresponds to TRBD1 (5 bases). The V end was cut by 3 bases, the J end by 5 bases, with 17 bases between. The CDR3 sequence is 15 residues long. The V gene's germline CDR1 is MNHEY and CDR2 SMNVEV (reference sequence). CDR3 protein: CASSFLSRAPNEQYF. The CDR3 bases are TGTGCCAGCAGTTTTCTGAGCAGGGCTCCGAACGAGCAGTACTTC.